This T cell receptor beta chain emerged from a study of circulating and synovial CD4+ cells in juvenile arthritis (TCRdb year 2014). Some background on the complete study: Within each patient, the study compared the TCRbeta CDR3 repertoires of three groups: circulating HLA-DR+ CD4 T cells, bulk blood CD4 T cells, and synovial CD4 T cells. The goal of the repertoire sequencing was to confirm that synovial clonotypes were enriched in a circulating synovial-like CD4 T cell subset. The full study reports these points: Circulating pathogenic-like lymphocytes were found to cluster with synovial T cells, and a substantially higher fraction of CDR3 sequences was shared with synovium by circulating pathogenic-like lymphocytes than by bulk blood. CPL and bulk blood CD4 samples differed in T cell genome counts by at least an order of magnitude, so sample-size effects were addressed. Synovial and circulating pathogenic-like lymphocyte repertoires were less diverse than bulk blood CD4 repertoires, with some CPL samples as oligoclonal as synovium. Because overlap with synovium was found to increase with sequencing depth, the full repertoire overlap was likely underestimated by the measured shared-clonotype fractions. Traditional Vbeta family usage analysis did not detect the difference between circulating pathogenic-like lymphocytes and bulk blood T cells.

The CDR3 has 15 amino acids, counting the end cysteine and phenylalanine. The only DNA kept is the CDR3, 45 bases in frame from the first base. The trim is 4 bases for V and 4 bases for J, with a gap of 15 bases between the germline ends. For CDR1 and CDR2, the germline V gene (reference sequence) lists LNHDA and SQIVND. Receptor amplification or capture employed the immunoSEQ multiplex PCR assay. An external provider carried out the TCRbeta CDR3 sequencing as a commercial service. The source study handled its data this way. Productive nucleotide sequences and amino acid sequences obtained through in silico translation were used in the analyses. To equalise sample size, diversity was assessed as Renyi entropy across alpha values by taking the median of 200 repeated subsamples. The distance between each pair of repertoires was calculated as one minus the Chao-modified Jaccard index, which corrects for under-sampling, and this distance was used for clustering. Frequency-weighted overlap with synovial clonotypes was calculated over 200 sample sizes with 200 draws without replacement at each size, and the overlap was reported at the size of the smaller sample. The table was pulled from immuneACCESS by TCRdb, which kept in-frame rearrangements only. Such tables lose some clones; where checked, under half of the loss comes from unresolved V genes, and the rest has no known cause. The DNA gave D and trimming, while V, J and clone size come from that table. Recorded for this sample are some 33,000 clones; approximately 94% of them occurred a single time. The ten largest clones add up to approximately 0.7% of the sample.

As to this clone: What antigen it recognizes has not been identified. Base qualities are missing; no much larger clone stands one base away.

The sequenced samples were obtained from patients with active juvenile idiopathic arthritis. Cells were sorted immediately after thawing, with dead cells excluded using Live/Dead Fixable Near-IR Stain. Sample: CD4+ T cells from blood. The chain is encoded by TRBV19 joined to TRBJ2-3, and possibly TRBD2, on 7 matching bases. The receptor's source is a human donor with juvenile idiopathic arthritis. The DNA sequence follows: TGTGCCAGTAGTACGGGGGGCCTAGCCGCAGATACGCAGTATTTT. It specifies CASSTGGLAADTQYF. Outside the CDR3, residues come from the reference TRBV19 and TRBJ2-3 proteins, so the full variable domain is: DGGITQSPKYLFRKEGQNVTLSCEQNLNHDAMYWYRQDPGQGLRLIYYSQIVNDFQKGDIAEGYSVSREKKESFPLTVTSAQKNPTAFYLCASSTGGLAADTQYFGPGTRLTVL.